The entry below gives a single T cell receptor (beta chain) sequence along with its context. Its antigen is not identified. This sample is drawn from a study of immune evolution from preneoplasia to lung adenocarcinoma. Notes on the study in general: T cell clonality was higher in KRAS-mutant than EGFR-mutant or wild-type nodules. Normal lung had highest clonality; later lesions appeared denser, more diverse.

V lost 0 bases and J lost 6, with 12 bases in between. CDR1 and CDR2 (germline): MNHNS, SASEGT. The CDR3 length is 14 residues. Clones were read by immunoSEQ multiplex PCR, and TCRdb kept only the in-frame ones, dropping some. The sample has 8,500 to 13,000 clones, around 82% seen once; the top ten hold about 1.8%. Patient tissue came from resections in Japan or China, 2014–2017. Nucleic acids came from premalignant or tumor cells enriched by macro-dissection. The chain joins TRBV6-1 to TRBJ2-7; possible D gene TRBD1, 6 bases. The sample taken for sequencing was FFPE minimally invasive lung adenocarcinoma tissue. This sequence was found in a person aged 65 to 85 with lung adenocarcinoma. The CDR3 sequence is CASSEALTGFEQYF. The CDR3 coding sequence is TGTGCCAGCAGTGAAGCGCTTACAGGGTTCGAGCAGTACTTC.